The 3 T cell receptor beta chains in this list originate from one sample, sequenced in a study of blood T cell repertoires in COVID-19. Libraries were prepared by immunoSEQ multiplex PCR; TCRdb keeps only in-frame clonotypes and omits some of them. The sample consists of 250,000 to 400,000 clones, more than 70% of them appearing once. Sequencing input: peripheral blood. All receptors come from a woman aged 25 to 39 with COVID-19, enrolled during active disease.

The gene calls are TRBV6-2 or TRBV6-3 and TRBJ2-7, with D possibly TRBD1 on 5 matching bases. The CDR3 is made up of 12 amino acids. Trimming pared 0 bases from V and 6 bases from J, leaving 6 bases between. CDR1 and CDR2 (germline): MNHEY, SVGEGT. The CDR3 DNA is TGTGCCAGCAGTTACTCGACAGCCGAGCAGTACTTC. Protein: CASSYSTAEQYF.

The V call is TRBV15, the J call TRBJ2-1; the D is unclear. The V end was cut by 0 bases, the J end by 1 base, with 7 bases between. CDR1 and CDR2 from the germline V gene are LNHNV and YYDKDF (reference sequence). This CDR3 is 15 amino acids long. The CDR3 sequence: CATSRETNSYNEQFF. The CDR3 nucleotides are TGTGCCACCAGCAGAGAAACTAATTCCTACAATGAGCAGTTCTTC.

This chain links TRBV24-1 with TRBJ1-5; a weak D match, TRBD1 (5 bases). Germline V gene data show CDR1 as KGHDR and CDR2 as SFDVKD. Between the trimmed V and J ends, which lost 5 bases and 1 base, there was a span of 17 bases. This CDR3 contains 17 residues. The CDR3 protein is CATSAGYQGLSNQPQHF. CDR3 coding DNA: TGTGCCACCAGTGCTGGGTATCAGGGATTAAGCAATCAGCCCCAGCATTTT.